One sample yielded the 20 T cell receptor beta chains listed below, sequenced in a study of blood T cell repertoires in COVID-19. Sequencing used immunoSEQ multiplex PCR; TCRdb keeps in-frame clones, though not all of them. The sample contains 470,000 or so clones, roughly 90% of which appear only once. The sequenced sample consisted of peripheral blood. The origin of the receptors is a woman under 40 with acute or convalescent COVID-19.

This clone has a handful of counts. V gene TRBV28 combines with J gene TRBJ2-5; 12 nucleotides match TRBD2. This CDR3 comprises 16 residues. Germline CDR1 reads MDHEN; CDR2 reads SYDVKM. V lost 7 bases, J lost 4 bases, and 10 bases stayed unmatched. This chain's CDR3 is CASIPLTSGGIETQYF. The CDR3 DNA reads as TGTGCCAGCATTCCCCTAACTAGCGGGGGGATAGAGACCCAGTACTTC.

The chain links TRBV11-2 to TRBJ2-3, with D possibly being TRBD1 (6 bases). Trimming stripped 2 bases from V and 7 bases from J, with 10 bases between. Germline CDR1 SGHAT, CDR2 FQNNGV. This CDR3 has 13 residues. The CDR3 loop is CASSLRDTYTQYF. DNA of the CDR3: TGTGCCAGCAGCTTAAGGGACACCTATACGCAGTATTTT.

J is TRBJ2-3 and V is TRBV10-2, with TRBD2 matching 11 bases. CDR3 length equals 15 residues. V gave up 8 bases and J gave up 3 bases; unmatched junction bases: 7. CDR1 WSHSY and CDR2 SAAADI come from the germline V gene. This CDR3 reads CASAYSGGVTDTQYF. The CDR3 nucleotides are TGCGCCAGCGCCTATAGCGGGGGGGTTACAGATACGCAGTATTTT.

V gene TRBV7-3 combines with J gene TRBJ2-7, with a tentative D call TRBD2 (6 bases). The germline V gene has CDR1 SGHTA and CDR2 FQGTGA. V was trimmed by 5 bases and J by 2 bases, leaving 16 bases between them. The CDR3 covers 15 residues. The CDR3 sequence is CASSASGTGTYEQYF. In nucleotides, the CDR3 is TGTGCCAGCAGCGCCTCCGGGACTGGGACCTACGAGCAGTACTTC. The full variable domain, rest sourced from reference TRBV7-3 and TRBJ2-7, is GAGVSQTPSNKVTEKGKYVELRCDPISGHTALYWYRQSLGQGPEFLIYFQGTGAADDSGLPNDRFFAVRPEGSVSTLKIQRTERGDSAVYLCASSASGTGTYEQYFGPGTRLTVT.

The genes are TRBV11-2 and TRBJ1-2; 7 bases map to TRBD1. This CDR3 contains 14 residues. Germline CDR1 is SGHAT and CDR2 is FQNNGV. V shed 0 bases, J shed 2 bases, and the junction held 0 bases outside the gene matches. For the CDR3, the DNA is TGTGCCAGCAGCTTAGAGGACAGGAACTATGGCTACACCTTC. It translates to CASSLEDRNYGYTF. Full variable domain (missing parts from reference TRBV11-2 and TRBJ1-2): EAGVAQSPRYKIIEKRQSVAFWCNPISGHATLYWYQQILGQGPKLLIQFQNNGVVDDSQLPKDRFSAERLKGVDSTLKIQPAKLEDSAVYLCASSLEDRNYGYTFGSGTRLTVV.

The CDR3 nucleotides are TGTGCCAGCAGCTTAGAGGCTAGCGGGGGGGCAGATGAGCAGTTCTTC. Protein sequence: CASSLEASGGADEQFF. The chain carries TRBV11-3 and TRBJ2-1; TRBD2 matches at 12 bases. The CDR3 sequence is 16 residues long. CDR1 and CDR2 (germline): SGHNT, YENEEA. Losses at the gene ends were 0 bases for V and 8 bases for J; bases not matched to a gene: 5.

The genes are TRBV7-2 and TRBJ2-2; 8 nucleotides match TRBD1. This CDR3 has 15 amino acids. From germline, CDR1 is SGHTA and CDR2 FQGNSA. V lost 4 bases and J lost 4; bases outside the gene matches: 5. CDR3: CASSSGQGATGELFF. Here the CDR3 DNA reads TGTGCCAGCAGCTCGGGGCAGGGGGCCACCGGGGAGCTGTTTTTT.

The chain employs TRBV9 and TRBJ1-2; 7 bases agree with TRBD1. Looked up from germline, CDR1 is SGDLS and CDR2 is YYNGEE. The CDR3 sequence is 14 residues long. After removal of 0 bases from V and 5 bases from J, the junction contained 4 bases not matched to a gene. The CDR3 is CASSVGTGAYGYTF. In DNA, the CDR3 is TGTGCCAGCAGCGTAGGTACAGGGGCATATGGCTACACCTTC.

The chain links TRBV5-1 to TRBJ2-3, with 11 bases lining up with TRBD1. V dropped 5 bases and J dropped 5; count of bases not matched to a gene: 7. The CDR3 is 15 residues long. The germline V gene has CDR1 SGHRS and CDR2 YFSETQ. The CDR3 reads CASRKDRGREDTQYF. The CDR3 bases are TGCGCCAGCAGAAAGGACAGGGGGCGAGAAGATACGCAGTATTTT.

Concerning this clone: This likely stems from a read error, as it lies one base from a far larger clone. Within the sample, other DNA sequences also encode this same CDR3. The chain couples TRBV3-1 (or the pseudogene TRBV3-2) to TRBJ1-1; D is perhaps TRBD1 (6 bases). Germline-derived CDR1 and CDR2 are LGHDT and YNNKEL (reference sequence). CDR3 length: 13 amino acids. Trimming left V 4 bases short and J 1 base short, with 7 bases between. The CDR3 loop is CASSRTENTEAFF. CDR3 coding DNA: TGTGCCAGCAGCCGGACAGAGAACACTGAAGCTTTCTTT.

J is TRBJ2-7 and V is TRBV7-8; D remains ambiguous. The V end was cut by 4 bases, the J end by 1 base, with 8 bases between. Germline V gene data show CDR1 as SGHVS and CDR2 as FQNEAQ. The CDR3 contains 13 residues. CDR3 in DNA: TGTGCCAGCAGCTCGCAGGAATCCTACGAGCAGTACTTC. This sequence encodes CASSSQESYEQYF.

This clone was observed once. This CDR3 reads CAWRTGLGEAFF. In nucleotides, the CDR3 is TGTGCCTGGAGAACAGGGCTAGGTGAAGCTTTCTTT. The J gene is TRBJ1-1, the V gene TRBV30; possibly TRBD1 for D (6 bases). V was cut by 3 bases and J by 7 bases, with 12 bases left in between. The germline V gene has CDR1 GTSNPN and CDR2 SVGIG (reference sequence). The CDR3 consists of 12 residues.

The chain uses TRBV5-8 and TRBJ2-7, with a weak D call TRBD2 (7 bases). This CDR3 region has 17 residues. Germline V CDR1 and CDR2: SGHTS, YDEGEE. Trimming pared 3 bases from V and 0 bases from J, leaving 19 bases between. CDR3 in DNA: TGTGCCAGCAGCTCGACAGCGGGACACCCGTTCTCCTACGAGCAGTACTTC. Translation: CASSSTAGHPFSYEQYF. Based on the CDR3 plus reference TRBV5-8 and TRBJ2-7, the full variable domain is EAGVTQSPTHLIKTRGQQATLRCSPISGHTSVYWYQQALGLGLQFLLWYDEGEERNRGNFPPRFSGRQFPNYSSELNVNALELEDSALYLCASSSTAGHPFSYEQYFGPGTRLTVT.

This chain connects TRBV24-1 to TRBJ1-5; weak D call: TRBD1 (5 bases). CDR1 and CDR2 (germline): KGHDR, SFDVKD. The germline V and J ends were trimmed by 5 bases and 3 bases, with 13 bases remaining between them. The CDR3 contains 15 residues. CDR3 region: CATSGPGFDNQPQHF. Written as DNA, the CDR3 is TGTGCCACCAGTGGTCCAGGGTTCGACAATCAGCCCCAGCATTTT.

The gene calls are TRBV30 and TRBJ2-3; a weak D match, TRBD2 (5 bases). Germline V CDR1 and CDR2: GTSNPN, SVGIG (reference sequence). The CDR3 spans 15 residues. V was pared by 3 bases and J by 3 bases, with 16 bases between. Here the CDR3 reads CAWSPSRFLTDTQYF. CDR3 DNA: TGTGCCTGGAGCCCTAGCAGGTTTTTGACAGATACGCAGTATTTT.

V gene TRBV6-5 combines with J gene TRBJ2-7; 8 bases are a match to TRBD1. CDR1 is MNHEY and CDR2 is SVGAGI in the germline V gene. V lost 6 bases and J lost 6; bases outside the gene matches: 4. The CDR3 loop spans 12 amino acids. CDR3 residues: CASSRQGSEQYF. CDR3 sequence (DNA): TGTGCCAGCAGCAGACAGGGGTCCGAGCAGTACTTC.

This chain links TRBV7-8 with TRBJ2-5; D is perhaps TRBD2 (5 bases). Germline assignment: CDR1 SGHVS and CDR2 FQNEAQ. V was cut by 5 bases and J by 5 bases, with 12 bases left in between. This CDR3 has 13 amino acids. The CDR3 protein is CASSARVPETQYF. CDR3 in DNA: TGTGCCAGCAGCGCGAGGGTTCCGGAGACCCAGTACTTC.

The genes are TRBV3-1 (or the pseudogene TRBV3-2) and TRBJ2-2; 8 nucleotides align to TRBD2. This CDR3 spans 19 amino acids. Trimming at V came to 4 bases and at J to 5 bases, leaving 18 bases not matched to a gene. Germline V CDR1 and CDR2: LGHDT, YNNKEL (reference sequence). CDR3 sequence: CASSRAWMSGGPRTGELFF. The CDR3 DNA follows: TGTGCCAGCAGCCGCGCTTGGATGAGCGGGGGCCCCCGAACCGGGGAGCTGTTTTTT.

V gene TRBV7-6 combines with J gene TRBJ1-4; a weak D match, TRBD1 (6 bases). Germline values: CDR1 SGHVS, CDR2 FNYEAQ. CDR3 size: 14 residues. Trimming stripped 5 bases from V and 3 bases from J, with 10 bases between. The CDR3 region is CASSPRTANEKLFF. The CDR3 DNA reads TGTGCCAGCAGCCCACGGACAGCTAATGAAAAACTGTTTTTT.

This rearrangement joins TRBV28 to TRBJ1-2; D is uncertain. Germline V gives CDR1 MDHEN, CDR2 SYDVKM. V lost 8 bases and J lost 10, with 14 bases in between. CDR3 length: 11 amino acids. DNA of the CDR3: TGTGCCAGCGGTACTCTCCCGGTCTACACCTTC. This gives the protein CASGTLPVYTF.